Below, one T cell receptor (beta chain) is given with its context. This entry comes from a study of cytomegalovirus exposure and HLA in healthy donors. Profiling relied on immunoSEQ multiplex PCR, and the TCRdb table lists in-frame clones only, not all of them. Found here are about 120,000 clones, around 89% of them singletons; the top ten hold less than 2%. After removal of 5 bases from V and 2 bases from J, the junction contained 5 bases not matched to a gene. Germline CDR1 and CDR2: SSHAT and FNYEAQ (reference sequence). This CDR3 is built from 16 residues. The chain combines TRBV7-7 with TRBJ2-2, with 10 bases identical to TRBD2. The TCR comes from a man aged 18 to 29 in good health and CMV-seronegative. Sequencing input: PBMCs. The chain's CDR3 is CASSQRTSGNTGELFF. CDR3 DNA sequence: TGTGCCAGCAGCCAAAGGACTAGCGGCAACACCGGGGAGCTGTTTTTT.